This T cell receptor beta chain was sequenced during a study of shared clonotypes between healthy human individuals. In germline, CDR1 is SGDLS, CDR2 YYNGEE. The CDR3 length is 12 residues. V lost 4 bases, J lost 8 bases, and 10 bases lay in between. Assay: immunoSEQ multiplex PCR; the TCRdb copy retains only in-frame clones and omits some. The sample contains hundreds of thousands of clones, around 73% of which appear only once. The sequence derives from a woman aged 25 to 39 in good health. The material sequenced was memory CD4+ T cells sorted from blood. Subset: CD45RA-negative fraction. The rearrangement uses TRBV9 and TRBJ2-1, with TRBD1 as a possible D gene (6 bases). As DNA, the CDR3 is TGTGCCAGCAGCAATCCAGGGGATGAGCAGTTCTTC. It encodes CASSNPGDEQFF.